This paragraph reports one T cell receptor (beta chain). The repertoire was sequenced with immunoSEQ multiplex PCR; TCRdb's copy has only in-frame clones and lacks some. There are tens of thousands of clones in the sample; about 90% occur only once, and 9% lies in the top ten. V lost 9 bases, J lost 7 bases, and 8 bases stayed unmatched. Germline-derived CDR1 and CDR2 are ENHRY and SYGVKD. The CDR3 spans 13 residues. The sample is drawn from a study of T cell changes during pregnancy in multiple sclerosis. The rearrangement links TRBV10-3 to TRBJ1-5; 8 bases agree with TRBD1. The TCR sequence derives from a female donor with multiple sclerosis, enrolled in a pregnancy study. The sequencing here drew on CD8+ T cells from peripheral blood mononuclear cells, taken after pregnancy. Here the CDR3 reads CAISTGDGQPQHF. Here the CDR3 DNA reads TGTGCCATATCGACAGGGGACGGGCAGCCCCAGCATTTT.